This T cell receptor beta chain was captured by sequencing in a study of shared clonotypes between healthy human individuals. The CDR3 covers 15 residues. The germline V and J ends were trimmed by 6 bases and 0 bases, with 10 bases remaining between them. The germline V gene encodes CDR1 SGHRS and CDR2 YFSETQ. Worth noting for this clone: Its antigen is undetermined.

Study-wide results and caveats: Larger richness was generally estimated for naive than memory subsets. Non-shared clonotypes displayed generation probabilities falling below those of clonotypes present in all four donors.

It was at deep level that the assay was run. How the authors handled the data: ImmunoSEQ output lacked quality scores and full-length reads, limiting matched filtering. TCRdb's copy holds only in-frame clones and misses some; the assay was immunoSEQ multiplex PCR. V and J calls and clone size are copied from that table; D and trimming were computed from the DNA. Altogether fewer than 2.5 million clones are present, over 85% being singletons, with the ten largest covering 0.36%. The chain recombines TRBV5-1 with TRBJ2-6; the D gene is possibly TRBD1 (5 bases). This receptor was identified in a man between 18 and 29 years old in good health. Some clones in this sample may be carry-over from other donors' samples. Sequenced input: naive CD4+ T cells from PBMCs. Specified subset: CD45RA+ positively selected. The CDR3 reads CASTLGRSGANVLTF. DNA of the CDR3: TGCGCCAGCACCCTGGGGCGCTCTGGGGCCAACGTCCTGACTTTC.